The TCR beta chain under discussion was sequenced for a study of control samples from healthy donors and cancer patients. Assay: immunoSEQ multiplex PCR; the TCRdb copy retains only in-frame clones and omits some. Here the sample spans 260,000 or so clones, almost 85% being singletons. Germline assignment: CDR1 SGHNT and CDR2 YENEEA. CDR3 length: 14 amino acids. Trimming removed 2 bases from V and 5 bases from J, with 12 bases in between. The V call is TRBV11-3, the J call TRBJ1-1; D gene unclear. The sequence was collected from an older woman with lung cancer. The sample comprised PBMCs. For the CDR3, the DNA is TGTGCCAGCAGCTTATCCTCGGGTGGTACTGAAGCTTTCTTT. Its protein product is CASSLSSGGTEAFF.